The rows below give T cell receptor beta chains drawn from one sample of a study of T cells after yellow fever vaccination. TCRdb analysed the 5' RACE reads with MiXCR anew, one entry per CDR3 protein. Of about 250,000 distinct CDR3 sequences in the sample, over 3% are singletons; the top ten hold about 20%. This sample comprised PBMCs, obtained 15 days after the yellow fever booster vaccination. The origin of the receptors is a man younger than 35 who received the YFV17D yellow fever vaccine. Each CDR3 is given with its conserved first and last residue. Each record gives: J gene, V gene, CDR3 protein.

TRBJ1-1 | TRBV7-9 | CASSLGSGAAEAFF
TRBJ2-5 | TRBV6-5 | CASRSPGLAGEETQYF
TRBJ1-4 | TRBV4-3 | CASSLRTGGGKLFF
TRBJ2-1 | TRBV9 | CASRPLSSYNEQFF
TRBJ1-4 | TRBV18 | CASSPGANEKLFF
TRBJ2-3 | TRBV4-2 | CASSQEASSGPWDTQYF
TRBJ2-5 | TRBV20-1 | CSASTGRMETQYF
TRBJ2-5 | TRBV7-3 | CASSLGGAGMETQYF
TRBJ2-5 | TRBV7-2 | CASSLVSGGYQETQYF
TRBJ2-3 | TRBV5-1 | CASSFSTSTDTQYF
TRBJ1-2 | TRBV4-1 | CASSQDQNPPQTGYTF
TRBJ1-1 | TRBV20-1 | CSARPGVFTEALF
TRBJ2-7 | TRBV7-2 | CASQTRNYEQYF
TRBJ1-4 | TRBV12-5 | CASGFGGGGEKLFF
TRBJ2-1 | TRBV5-1 | CASSPRPGQDEQFF
TRBJ2-5 | TRBV12-3/TRBV12-4 | CASTPSAQETQYF
TRBJ1-4 | TRBV5-1 | CASSRPGGSATNEKLFF
TRBJ1-1 | TRBV11-3 | CASSLLRDSEAFF
TRBJ1-2 | TRBV20-1 | CSAPLTGTFYTF
TRBJ1-2 | TRBV29-1 | CSVEDVGAYGYTF
TRBJ2-3 | TRBV6-5 | CASSFSAEGDTQYF
TRBJ2-1 | TRBV27 | CASNVAGGLINEQFF
TRBJ1-5 | TRBV13 | CASSLSQGGNQPQHF
TRBJ2-7 | TRBV7-9 | CASSLVRGGDYEQYF
TRBJ1-1 | TRBV6-5 | CASSPGQATEAFF
TRBJ1-6 | TRBV4-3 | CASSQARTGSYNSPLHF
TRBJ2-1 | TRBV18 | CASSPRSGGYNEQFF
TRBJ2-2 | TRBV15 | CATSSGGSGELFF
TRBJ1-5 | TRBV5-1 | CASSVKGDRGLRDQPQHF
TRBJ2-2 | TRBV7-2 | CASSSDRNTGELFF
TRBJ2-1 | TRBV29-1 | CSVEDRNEQFF
TRBJ2-3 | TRBV11-2 | CASSFQRTGTDTQYF
TRBJ2-7 | TRBV23-1 | CASSQNGTATYEQYF
TRBJ2-2 | TRBV7-6 | CASSLLPQGTGELFF
TRBJ2-3 | TRBV20-1 | CSAPFSGGPRDTQYF
TRBJ1-3 | TRBV4-3 | CASSQDRTGAENTIYF
TRBJ1-2 | TRBV5-5 | CASSLVAQLDYGYTF
TRBJ1-1 | TRBV5-1 | CASSSTGHWDTEAFF
TRBJ2-1 | TRBV20-1 | CSARDGLRSGGNDEQFF
TRBJ2-5 | TRBV5-1 | CASSFLPDNQETQYF
TRBJ2-2 | TRBV28 | CASSFLAPGELFF
TRBJ2-4 | TRBV28 | CASSRTSGVAKNIQYF
TRBJ2-4 | TRBV18 | CASSRTEAKNIQYF
TRBJ1-2 | TRBV28 | CASTTPANYGYTF
TRBJ1-1 | TRBV29-1 | CSASQGFTEAFF
TRBJ2-2 | TRBV27 | CASSFSGTSVSGELFF
TRBJ1-1 | TRBV20-1 | CSAAQVDTEAFF
TRBJ1-6 | TRBV7-8 | CASSLSGHNSPLHF
TRBJ1-2 | TRBV5-1 | CASRTKPSMGYTF
TRBJ2-1 | TRBV7-9 | CASSLLLAGGEQFF
TRBJ2-1 | TRBV20-1 | CSARGLAGGRVYNEQFF
TRBJ1-1 | TRBV5-1 | CASSRQQGWGEAFF
TRBJ2-5 | TRBV7-2 | CASTLFGGQGVGETQYF
TRBJ2-7 | TRBV30 | CAWKDDRDEQYF
TRBJ1-2 | TRBV5-6 | CASSPGLSYGYTF
TRBJ2-1 | TRBV7-9 | CASSRSGTGGNEQFF
TRBJ2-1 | TRBV7-2 | CASRRDRVYNEQFF
TRBJ2-3 | TRBV5-5 | CASSTGTGGILDTQYF
TRBJ2-1 | TRBV5-6 | CASSYRDSYNEQFF